The 2 T cell receptor beta chains below all came from one sample that was sequenced in a study of blood T cell repertoires in COVID-19. This table comes from immunoSEQ multiplex PCR, and its TCRdb copy is limited to in-frame clones, with some not included. The sample has around 120,000 clones; 79% are singletons. Sequencing was done on a sample of peripheral blood. All receptors come from a woman older than 75 with acute or convalescent COVID-19.

This chain links TRBV27 with TRBJ1-6; 8 positions agree with TRBD1. The CDR3 contains 14 residues. The germline CDR1 and CDR2 sequences are MNHEY and SMNVEV (reference sequence). With V trimmed by 5 bases and J by 6 bases, 3 bases remained unmatched. This CDR3 reads CASSLQGGNSPLHF. CDR3 nucleotide sequence: TGTGCCAGCAGTCTACAGGGGGGTAATTCACCCCTCCACTTT.

J is TRBJ1-1 and V is TRBV5-1; D possibly corresponds to TRBD1 (5 bases). The CDR3 length is 14 residues. V shed 3 bases and J shed 6 bases, with 15 bases lying between them. Germline V CDR1 and CDR2: SGHRS, YFSETQ. The CDR3 here is CASSSQQQDPEAFF. CDR3 sequence (DNA): TGCGCCAGCAGCTCACAACAACAGGACCCTGAAGCTTTCTTT. Filled out from reference TRBV5-1 and TRBJ1-1, the complete variable domain reads KAGVTQTPRYLIKTRGQQVTLSCSPISGHRSVSWYQQTPGQGLQFLFEYFSETQRNKGNFPGRFSGRQFSNSRSEMNVSTLELGDSALYLCASSSQQQDPEAFFGQGTRLTVV.